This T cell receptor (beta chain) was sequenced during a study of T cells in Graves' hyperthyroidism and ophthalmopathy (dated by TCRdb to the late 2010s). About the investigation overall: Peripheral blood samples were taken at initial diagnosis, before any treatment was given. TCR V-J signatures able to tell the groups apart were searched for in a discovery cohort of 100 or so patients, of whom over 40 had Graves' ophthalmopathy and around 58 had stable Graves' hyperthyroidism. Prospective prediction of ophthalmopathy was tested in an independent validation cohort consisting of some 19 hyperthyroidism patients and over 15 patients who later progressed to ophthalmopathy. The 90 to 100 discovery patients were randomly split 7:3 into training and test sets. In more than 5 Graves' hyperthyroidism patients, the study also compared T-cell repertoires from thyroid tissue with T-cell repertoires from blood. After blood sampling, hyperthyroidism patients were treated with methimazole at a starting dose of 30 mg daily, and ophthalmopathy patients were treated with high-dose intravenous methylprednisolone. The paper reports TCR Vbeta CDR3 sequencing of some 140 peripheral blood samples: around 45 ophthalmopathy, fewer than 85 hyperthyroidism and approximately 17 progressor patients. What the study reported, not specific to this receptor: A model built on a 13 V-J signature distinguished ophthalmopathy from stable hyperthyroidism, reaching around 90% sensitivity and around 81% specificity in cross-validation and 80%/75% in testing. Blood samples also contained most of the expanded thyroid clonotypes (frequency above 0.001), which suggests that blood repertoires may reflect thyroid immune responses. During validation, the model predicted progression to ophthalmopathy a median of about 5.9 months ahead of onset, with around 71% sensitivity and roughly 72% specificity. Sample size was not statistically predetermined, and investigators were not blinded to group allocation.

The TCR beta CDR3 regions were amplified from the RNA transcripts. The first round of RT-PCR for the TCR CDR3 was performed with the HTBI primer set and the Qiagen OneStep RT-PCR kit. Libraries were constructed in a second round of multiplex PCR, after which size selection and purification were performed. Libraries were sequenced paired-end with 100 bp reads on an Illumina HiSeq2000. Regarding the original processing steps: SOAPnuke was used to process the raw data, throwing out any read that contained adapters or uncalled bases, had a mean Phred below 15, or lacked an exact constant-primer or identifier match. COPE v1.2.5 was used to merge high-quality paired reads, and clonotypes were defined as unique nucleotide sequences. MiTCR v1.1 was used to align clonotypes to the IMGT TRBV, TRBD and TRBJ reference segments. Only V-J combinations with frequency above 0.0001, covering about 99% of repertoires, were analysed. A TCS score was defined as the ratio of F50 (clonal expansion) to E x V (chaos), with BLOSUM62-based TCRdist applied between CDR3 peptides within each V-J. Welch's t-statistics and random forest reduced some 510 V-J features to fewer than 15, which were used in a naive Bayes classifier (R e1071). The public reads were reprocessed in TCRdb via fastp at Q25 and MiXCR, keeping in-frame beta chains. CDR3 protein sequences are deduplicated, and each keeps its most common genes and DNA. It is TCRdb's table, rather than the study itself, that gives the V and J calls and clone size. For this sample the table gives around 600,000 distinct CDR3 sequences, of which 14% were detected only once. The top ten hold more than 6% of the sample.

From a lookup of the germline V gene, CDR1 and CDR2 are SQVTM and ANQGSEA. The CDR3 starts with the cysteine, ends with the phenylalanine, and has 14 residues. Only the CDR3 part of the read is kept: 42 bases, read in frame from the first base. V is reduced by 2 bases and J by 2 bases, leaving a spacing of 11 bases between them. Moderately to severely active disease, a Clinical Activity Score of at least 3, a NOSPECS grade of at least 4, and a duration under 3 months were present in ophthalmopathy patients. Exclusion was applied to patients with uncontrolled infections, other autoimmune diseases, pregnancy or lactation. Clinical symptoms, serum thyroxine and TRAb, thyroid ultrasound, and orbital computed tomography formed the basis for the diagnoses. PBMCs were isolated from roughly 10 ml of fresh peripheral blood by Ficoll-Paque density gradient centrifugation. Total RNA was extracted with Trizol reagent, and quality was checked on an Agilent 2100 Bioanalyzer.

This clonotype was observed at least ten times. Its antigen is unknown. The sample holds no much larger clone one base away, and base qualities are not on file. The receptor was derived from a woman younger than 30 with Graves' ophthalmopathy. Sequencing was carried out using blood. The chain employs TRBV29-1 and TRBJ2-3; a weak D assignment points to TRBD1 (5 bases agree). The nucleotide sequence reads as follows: TGCAGCGTTGAAAACAGGAACTTCACAGATACGCAGTATTTT. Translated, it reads CSVENRNFTDTQYF.